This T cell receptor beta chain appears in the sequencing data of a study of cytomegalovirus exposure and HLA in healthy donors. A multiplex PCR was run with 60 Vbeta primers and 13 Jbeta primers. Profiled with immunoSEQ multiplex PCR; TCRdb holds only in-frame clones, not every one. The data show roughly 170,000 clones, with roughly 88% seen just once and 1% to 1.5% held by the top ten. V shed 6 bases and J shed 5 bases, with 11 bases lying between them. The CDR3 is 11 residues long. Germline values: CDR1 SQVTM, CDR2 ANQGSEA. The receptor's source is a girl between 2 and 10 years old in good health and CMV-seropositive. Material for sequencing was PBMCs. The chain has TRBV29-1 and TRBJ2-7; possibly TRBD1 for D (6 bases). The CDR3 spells CSVQTGDEQYF. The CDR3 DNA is TGCAGCGTACAGACAGGTGACGAGCAGTACTTC.